This T cell receptor (beta chain) emerged from a study of control samples from healthy donors and cancer patients. Some clones are missing from TCRdb's copy, which holds only in-frame ones; the method was immunoSEQ multiplex PCR. The table records 120,000 or so clones, approximately 90% of them present only once. J gave up 4 bases and V 4 bases, and 17 bases lay outside the gene matches. Germline V lookup: CDR1 MNHNS, CDR2 SASEGT. The CDR3 extends over 18 amino acids. Specimen: blood. The chain couples TRBV6-1 to TRBJ2-5, with 8 bases aligning to TRBD2. The origin of this receptor is a woman aged 18-30 years in good health. The CDR3 region is CASSVAFVSGGLVETQYF. The CDR3 nucleotides are TGTGCCAGCAGTGTTGCCTTCGTATCGGGGGGGTTGGTAGAGACCCAGTACTTC.